One and the same sample provided the 22 T cell receptor beta chains below, sequenced in a study of CD4 T cells in relation to SARS-CoV-2 and coronaviruses (dated by TCRdb to the early 2020s). CD4+ T cells from unexposed donors were collected before the COVID-19 pandemic (2011-2018). After roughly 11 days of culture, CD4+ T cells were isolated with the EasySep CD4+ T cell isolation kit. The library was generated by the immunoSEQ multiplex PCR assay. Held by TCRdb, this immuneACCESS table contains in-frame sequences only and omits some clones. Under half of the omission traces to an unresolved V gene where checked; the cause of the rest is unknown. This sample has tens of thousands of clones in its table, and roughly three quarters of those were observed once. The ten largest make up less than 20% of the sample. These receptors have no known antigen. The sequencing sample was made of CD4+ T cells from PBMCs, cultured in vitro. The receptors shown here come from a human donor in good health.

This rearrangement joins TRBV6-4 to TRBJ2-3; D call uncertain. The CDR3 runs to 13 residues. V lost 3 bases to trimming and J lost 6 bases, with 10 bases between them. Germline CDR1 reads MRHNA; CDR2 reads SNTAGT. The CDR3 reads CASSESFMDTQYF. In DNA, the CDR3 is TGTGCCAGCAGTGAATCGTTTATGGATACGCAGTATTTT.

The chain uses TRBV18 and TRBJ2-7; 8 nucleotides match TRBD2. Trimming at V came to 6 bases and at J to 2 bases, leaving 9 bases not matched to a gene. The germline gives CDR1 KGHSH, CDR2 LQKENI. The CDR3 is made up of 15 amino acids. Here the CDR3 DNA reads TGTGCCAGCTCTCGGGGGGGGCAGGGGACCTACGAGCAGTACTTC. Encoded protein: CASSRGGQGTYEQYF.

The rearrangement uses TRBV30 and TRBJ2-7; D call uncertain. Germline CDR1 reads GTSNPN; CDR2 reads SVGIG (reference sequence). The CDR3 has 14 residues. V shed 4 bases and J shed 3 bases, with 16 bases lying between them. In DNA form, the CDR3 reads TGTGCCTGGAATTCTGGGCTAACCAACTACGAGCAGTACTTC. Its protein product is CAWNSGLTNYEQYF. Supplemented by reference TRBV30 and TRBJ2-7, the full variable domain reads SQTIHQWPATLVQPVGSPLSLECTVEGTSNPNLYWYRQAAGRGLQLLFYSVGIGQISSEVPQNLSASRPQDRQFILSSKKLLLSDSGFYLCAWNSGLTNYEQYFGPGTRLTVT.

The table lists this clone with a count of one. V gene TRBV6-2 or TRBV6-3 combines with J gene TRBJ2-3; no reliable D call. The CDR3 contains 12 residues. V was trimmed by 1 base and J by 6 bases, leaving 5 bases between them. CDR1 is MNHEY, CDR2 SVGEGT, per germline. CDR3 amino acids: CASSYFLDTQYF. As DNA, the CDR3 is TGTGCCAGCAGTTACTTTTTGGATACGCAGTATTTT.

This chain joins TRBV6-1 and TRBJ1-6; the D gene is possibly TRBD1 (5 bases). V lost 6 bases, J lost 10 bases, and 10 bases lay in between. The CDR3 is 12 residues long. Germline V gives CDR1 MNHNS, CDR2 SASEGT. The CDR3: CASSRAYSPLHF. The CDR3 nucleotides are TGTGCCAGCAGCAGGGCGTACTCACCCCTCCACTTT.

This clone was counted once. The V gene is TRBV13, the J gene TRBJ2-2; 9 nucleotides agree with TRBD2. V lost 5 bases and J lost 4; bases outside the gene matches: 5. The CDR3 loop spans 15 amino acids. Germline V gives CDR1 PRHDT, CDR2 FYEKMQ (reference sequence). CDR3 DNA sequence: TGTGCCAGCAGCCCACAGCGGGGGGTCACCGGGGAGCTGTTTTTT. Its protein is CASSPQRGVTGELFF.

V is TRBV6-5 and J is TRBJ2-7; TRBD1 agrees at 11 bases. Germline CDR1 reads MNHEY; CDR2 reads SVGAGI. CDR3 length: 14 amino acids. Unmatched junction bases numbered 7, after V lost 7 bases and J lost 5 bases. CDR3 nucleotide sequence: TGTGCCAGCACTCACGGGGACAGGGGGAACGAGCAGTACTTC. Translating gives CASTHGDRGNEQYF.

This clone was detected only a few times. The chain employs TRBV28 and TRBJ1-2; D uncertain. Germline V lookup: CDR1 MDHEN, CDR2 SYDVKM. The V and J ends lost 8 bases and 0 bases respectively, with 13 bases between them. The CDR3 is made up of 14 amino acids. The CDR3 protein is CASGRDLANYGYTF. CDR3 bases: TGTGCCAGCGGAAGAGATCTAGCTAACTATGGCTACACCTTC.

The genes are TRBV11-2 and TRBJ2-7, with 7 bases fitting TRBD2. Germline values: CDR1 SGHAT, CDR2 FQNNGV. The CDR3 sequence is 15 residues long. V was pared by 3 bases and J by 4 bases, with 9 bases of the junction left unmatched. The CDR3 region is CASSFGAGVSYEQYF. CDR3 coding DNA: TGTGCCAGCAGCTTTGGGGCGGGAGTGTCGTACGAGCAGTACTTC.

The chain's CDR3 is CASSEAWGSNQPQHF. The CDR3 DNA follows: TGTGCCAGCAGTGAAGCATGGGGGAGCAATCAGCCCCAGCATTTT. J is TRBJ1-5 and V is TRBV2; a weak D match, TRBD1 (5 bases). This CDR3 has 15 amino acids. V was cut by 0 bases and J by 1 base, with 7 bases left in between. In germline, CDR1 is SNHLY, CDR2 FYNNEI.

This clone was picked up one time. The chain uses TRBV24-1 and TRBJ1-1, with D unresolved. The V and J ends lost 4 bases and 4 bases respectively, with 9 bases between them. The CDR3 is 13 residues long. The V gene's germline CDR1 is KGHDR and CDR2 SFDVKD. The CDR3 DNA sequence: TGTGCCACCAGTGACGGGCAGAGCACTGAAGCTTTCTTT. It specifies CATSDGQSTEAFF.

Regarding this clone: This sample also contains other DNA sequences that code for the same CDR3. The rearrangement joins TRBV11-2 to TRBJ1-2, with D uncertain. The germline V gene has CDR1 SGHAT and CDR2 FQNNGV. The CDR3 sequence is 13 residues long. V dropped 0 bases and J dropped 1 base, with 3 bases sitting between them. CDR3 sequence: CASSLDLNYGYTF. The DNA of the CDR3 is TGTGCCAGCAGCTTAGATCTTAACTATGGCTACACCTTC.

The chain couples TRBV4-2 to TRBJ2-1; maybe TRBD2 (5 bases). V was trimmed by 0 bases and J by 7 bases, leaving 13 bases between them. Germline-derived CDR1 and CDR2 are LGHNA and YNFKEQ. The CDR3 spans 15 residues. The CDR3 is CASSQEAPPGNEQFF. In DNA, the CDR3 is TGTGCCAGCAGCCAAGAGGCCCCCCCGGGGAATGAGCAGTTCTTC.

The chain carries TRBV28 and TRBJ1-5; no definite D call. The CDR3 covers 16 residues. V lost 5 bases and J lost 0, with 14 bases in between. The germline CDR1 and CDR2 sequences are MDHEN and SYDVKM. CDR3 residues: CASSGPGHLSNQPQHF. In DNA form, the CDR3 reads TGTGCCAGCAGTGGCCCTGGGCACCTTAGCAATCAGCCCCAGCATTTT.

The chain joins TRBV29-1 to TRBJ1-3, with a tentative D call TRBD1 (5 bases). V lost 4 bases to trimming and J lost 4 bases, with 11 bases between them. The CDR3 extends over 13 amino acids. Germline assignment: CDR1 SQVTM and CDR2 ANQGSEA. The CDR3 loop reads CSVAGAAGNTIYF. CDR3 DNA: TGCAGCGTTGCCGGGGCAGCCGGAAACACCATATATTTT.

The chain is built from TRBV9 and TRBJ1-5; 7 bases line up with TRBD1. The V gene's germline CDR1 is SGDLS and CDR2 YYNGEE. J gave up 4 bases and V 2 bases, and 3 bases lay outside the gene matches. The length of the CDR3 is 14 residues. CDR3: CASSVTGDNQPQHF. The CDR3 DNA sequence: TGTGCCAGCAGCGTCACAGGGGATAATCAGCCCCAGCATTTT.

This clone was detected only once. The gene calls are TRBV19 and TRBJ2-7; 9 bases agree with TRBD1. Per germline, CDR1 LNHDA and CDR2 SQIVND (reference sequence). The CDR3 covers 16 residues. J lost 4 bases, V lost 4 bases, and 11 bases had no gene match. CDR3 in amino acids: CASSTTGGTGAYEQYF. DNA for the CDR3: TGTGCCAGTAGTACGACAGGGGGGACTGGGGCTTACGAGCAGTACTTC.

This clone was counted once. The chain joins TRBV3-1 (or the pseudogene TRBV3-2) to TRBJ2-7, with no clear D. V lost 1 base, J lost 3 bases, and 4 bases lay in between. CDR3 size: 12 residues. Germline values: CDR1 LGHDT, CDR2 YNNKEL (reference sequence). The CDR3 is CASSQVNYEQYF. The DNA for the CDR3 is TGTGCCAGCAGCCAAGTAAACTACGAGCAGTACTTC.

CDR3 bases: TGTGCCATCAGGGGGACGGACCCTAACACTGAAGCTTTCTTT. Translation: CAIRGTDPNTEAFF. The chain uses TRBV10-3 and TRBJ1-1; D is possibly TRBD1 (5 bases). The CDR3 consists of 14 residues. CDR1 ENHRY and CDR2 SYGVKD come from the germline V gene. Between the trimmed V and J ends, which lost 6 bases and 2 bases, there was a span of 13 bases.

This clone was recorded only once. V and J are TRBV7-2 and TRBJ2-4; 11 bases are shared with TRBD2. The CDR3 length is 16 residues. Germline V lookup: CDR1 SGHTA, CDR2 FQGNSA. Losses at the gene ends were 10 bases for V and 0 bases for J; bases not matched to a gene: 8. In DNA form, the CDR3 reads TGTGCCACCTCTCGGGGACTAGCGGTAGCCAAAAACATTCAGTACTTC. Protein product: CATSRGLAVAKNIQYF.

The rearrangement links TRBV3-1 (or the pseudogene TRBV3-2) to TRBJ2-7, with a tentative D call TRBD1 (6 bases). V shed 5 bases and J shed 1 base, with 9 bases lying between them. The CDR3 covers 13 residues. Germline V gene sequence: CDR1 LGHDT, CDR2 YNNKEL (reference sequence). The CDR3 reads CASSLQGSYEQYF. The CDR3 nucleotides are TGTGCCAGCAGCTTACAGGGTTCCTACGAGCAGTACTTC.

This chain connects TRBV19 to TRBJ1-5, with D perhaps matching TRBD1 (5 bases). The germline gives CDR1 LNHDA, CDR2 SQIVND (reference sequence). The CDR3 contains 17 residues. V lost 0 bases and J 0 bases, leaving 12 bases between the germline ends. In nucleotides, the CDR3 is TGTGCCAGTAGTATAGAGTCAGGGACGTATAGCAATCAGCCCCAGCATTTT. Its translation is CASSIESGTYSNQPQHF.